One TCR beta chain is described in this entry. Its specificity is not known. This sample was included in a study of PD-1 blockade in classical Hodgkin lymphoma. The germline V gene has CDR1 SGHDT and CDR2 YYEEEE. The CDR3 is made up of 15 amino acids. Trimming left V 1 base short and J 2 bases short, with 9 bases between. Indicated time point: cycle 4 day 1 (C4D1), after less than 7 weeks of nivolumab. Exposure to brentuximab vedotin varied, and each patient had relapsed following autologous stem cell transplantation. The investigators isolated CD8+ T cells from thawed PBMCs using magnetic negative selection. Complete response, partial response or progressive disease constituted the best response categories observed. TCRdb's copy holds only in-frame clones and misses some; the assay was immunoSEQ multiplex PCR. The sample has 9,500 to 14,000 clones, roughly 81% seen once. Whole-study results and caveats: No one has yet defined what causes the repertoire differences, which may be disease activity or prior therapy. Only CD4+ TCR diversity, not CD8+, had risen significantly by C4D1.

This receptor was taken from a human donor with classical Hodgkin lymphoma. The donor label of this sample is uncertain. The chain joins TRBV5-6 to TRBJ1-4; D not resolved. The sample in question was CD8+ T cells from blood, obtained before the fourth cycle of nivolumab. The CDR3 DNA is TGTGCCAGCAGCTTGAGGCACGGCACTAATGAAAAACTGTTTTTT. Protein sequence: CASSLRHGTNEKLFF.